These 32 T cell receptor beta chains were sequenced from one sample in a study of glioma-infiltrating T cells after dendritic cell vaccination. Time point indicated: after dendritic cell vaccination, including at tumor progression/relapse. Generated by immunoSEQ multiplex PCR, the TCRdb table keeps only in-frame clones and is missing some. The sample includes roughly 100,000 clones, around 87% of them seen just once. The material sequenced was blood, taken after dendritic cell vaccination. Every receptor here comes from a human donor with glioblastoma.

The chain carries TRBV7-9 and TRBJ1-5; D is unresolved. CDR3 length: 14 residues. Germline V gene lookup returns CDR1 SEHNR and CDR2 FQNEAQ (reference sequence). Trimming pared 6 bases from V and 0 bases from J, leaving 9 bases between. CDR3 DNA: TGTGCCAGCAGTGAGATGAATAGCAATCAGCCCCAGCATTTT. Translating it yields CASSEMNSNQPQHF. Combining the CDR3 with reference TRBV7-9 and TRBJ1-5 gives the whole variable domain DTGVSQNPRHKITKRGQNVTFRCDPISEHNRLYWYRQTLGQGPEFLTYFQNEAQLEKSRLLSDRFSAERPKGSFSTLEIQRTEQGDSAMYLCASSEMNSNQPQHFGDGTRLSIL.

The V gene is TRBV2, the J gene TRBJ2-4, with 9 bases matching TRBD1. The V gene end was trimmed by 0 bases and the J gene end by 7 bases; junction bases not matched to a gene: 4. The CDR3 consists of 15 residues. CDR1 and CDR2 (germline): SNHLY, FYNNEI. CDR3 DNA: TGTGCCAGCAGTGAAGCCGGGACAGGGATCAACATTCAGTACTTC. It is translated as CASSEAGTGINIQYF.

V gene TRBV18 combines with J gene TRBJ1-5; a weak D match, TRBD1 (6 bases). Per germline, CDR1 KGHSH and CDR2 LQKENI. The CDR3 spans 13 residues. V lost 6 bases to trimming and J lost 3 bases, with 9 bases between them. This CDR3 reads CASSQGSNQPQHF. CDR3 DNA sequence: TGTGCCAGCTCCCAGGGGTCCAATCAGCCCCAGCATTTT.

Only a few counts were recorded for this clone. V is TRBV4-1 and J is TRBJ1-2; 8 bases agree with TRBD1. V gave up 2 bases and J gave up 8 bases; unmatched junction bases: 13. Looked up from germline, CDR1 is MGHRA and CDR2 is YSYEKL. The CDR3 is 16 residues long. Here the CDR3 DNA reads TGCGCCAGCAGCCAAACTATTACAGGGGGTCGGTACGGCTACACCTTC. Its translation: CASSQTITGGRYGYTF.

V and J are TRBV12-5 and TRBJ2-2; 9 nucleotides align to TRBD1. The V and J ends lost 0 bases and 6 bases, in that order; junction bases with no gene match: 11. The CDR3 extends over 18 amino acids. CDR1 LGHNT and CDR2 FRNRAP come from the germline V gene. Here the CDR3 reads CASGLVTGGAWSSGELFF. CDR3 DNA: TGTGCTAGTGGTTTGGTAACAGGGGGCGCATGGTCTTCCGGGGAGCTGTTTTTT.

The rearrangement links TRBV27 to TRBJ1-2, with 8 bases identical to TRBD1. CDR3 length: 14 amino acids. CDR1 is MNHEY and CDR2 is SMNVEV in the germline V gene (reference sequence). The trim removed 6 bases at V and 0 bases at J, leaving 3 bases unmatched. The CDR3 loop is CASRRQGSNYGYTF. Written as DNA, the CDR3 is TGTGCCAGCAGGCGACAGGGGTCTAACTATGGCTACACCTTC.

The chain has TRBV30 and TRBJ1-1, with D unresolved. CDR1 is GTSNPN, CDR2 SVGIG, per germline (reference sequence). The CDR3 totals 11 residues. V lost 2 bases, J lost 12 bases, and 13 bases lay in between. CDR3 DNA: TGTGCCTGGAGTCGGGAGGGTGGGTCTTTCTTT. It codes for CAWSREGGSFF.

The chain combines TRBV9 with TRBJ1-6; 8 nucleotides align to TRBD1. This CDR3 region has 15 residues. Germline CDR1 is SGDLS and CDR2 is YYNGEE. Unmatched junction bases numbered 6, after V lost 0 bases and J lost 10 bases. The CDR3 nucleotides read TGTGCCAGCAGCGTAGTGGACAGGGAAGGGTCACCCCTCCACTTT. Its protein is CASSVVDREGSPLHF.

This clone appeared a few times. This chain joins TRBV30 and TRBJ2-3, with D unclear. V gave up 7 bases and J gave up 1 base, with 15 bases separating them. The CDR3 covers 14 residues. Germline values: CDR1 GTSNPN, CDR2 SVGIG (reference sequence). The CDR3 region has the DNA TGTGCCTCCCTATTACCCTATCGCACAGATACGCAGTATTTT. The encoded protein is CASLLPYRTDTQYF.

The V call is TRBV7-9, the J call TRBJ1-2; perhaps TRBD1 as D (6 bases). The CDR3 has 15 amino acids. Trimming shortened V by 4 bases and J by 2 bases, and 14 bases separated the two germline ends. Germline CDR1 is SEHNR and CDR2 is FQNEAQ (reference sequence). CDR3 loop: CASSSLMTGNYGYTF. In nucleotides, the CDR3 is TGTGCCAGCAGCTCACTAATGACAGGCAACTATGGCTACACCTTC.

The CDR3 region has the DNA TGTGCCATCAGTGAGTCGACCGGGGGGAATGAGCAGTTCTTC. Translation: CAISESTGGNEQFF. This chain links TRBV10-3 with TRBJ2-1; 7 bases agree with TRBD2. V lost 0 bases and J lost 7; bases outside the gene matches: 3. This CDR3 spans 14 amino acids. Germline assignment: CDR1 ENHRY and CDR2 SYGVKD.

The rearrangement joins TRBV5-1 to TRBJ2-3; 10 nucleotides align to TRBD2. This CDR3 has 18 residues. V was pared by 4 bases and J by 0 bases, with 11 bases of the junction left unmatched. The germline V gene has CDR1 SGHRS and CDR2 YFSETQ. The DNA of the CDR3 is TGCGCCAGCAGCCCCTCCCCAAGCGGGAGGGCGAGCACAGATACGCAGTATTTT. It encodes CASSPSPSGRASTDTQYF. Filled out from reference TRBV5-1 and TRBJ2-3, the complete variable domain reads KAGVTQTPRYLIKTRGQQVTLSCSPISGHRSVSWYQQTPGQGLQFLFEYFSETQRNKGNFPGRFSGRQFSNSRSEMNVSTLELGDSALYLCASSPSPSGRASTDTQYFGPGTRLTVL.

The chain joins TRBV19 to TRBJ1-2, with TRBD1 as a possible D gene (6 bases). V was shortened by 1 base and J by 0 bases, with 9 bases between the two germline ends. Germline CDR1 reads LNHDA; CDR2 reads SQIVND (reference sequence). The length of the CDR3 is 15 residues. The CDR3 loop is CASSIGWTANYGYTF. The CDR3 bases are TGTGCCAGTAGTATAGGCTGGACAGCTAACTATGGCTACACCTTC.

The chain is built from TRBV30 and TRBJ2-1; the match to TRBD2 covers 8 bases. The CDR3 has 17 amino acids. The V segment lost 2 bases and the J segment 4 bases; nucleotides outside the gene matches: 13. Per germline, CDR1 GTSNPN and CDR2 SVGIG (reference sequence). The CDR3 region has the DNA TGTGCCTGGAGTATCCGTGGGGGGACGGGGGGGTACAATGAGCAGTTCTTC. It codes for CAWSIRGGTGGYNEQFF.

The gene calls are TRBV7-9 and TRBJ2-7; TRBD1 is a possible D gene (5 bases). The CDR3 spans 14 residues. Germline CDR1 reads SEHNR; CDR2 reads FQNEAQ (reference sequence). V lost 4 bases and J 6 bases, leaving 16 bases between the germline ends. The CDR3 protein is CASSYDTQVSEQYF. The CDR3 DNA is TGTGCCAGCAGCTACGATACACAGGTCAGCGAGCAGTACTTC.

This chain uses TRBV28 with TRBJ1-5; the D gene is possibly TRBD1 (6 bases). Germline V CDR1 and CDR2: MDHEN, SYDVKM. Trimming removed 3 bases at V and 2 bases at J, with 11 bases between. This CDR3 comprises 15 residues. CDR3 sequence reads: CASSFTGHRNQPQHF. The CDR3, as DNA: TGTGCCAGCAGTTTCACGGGACACCGCAATCAGCCCCAGCATTTT.

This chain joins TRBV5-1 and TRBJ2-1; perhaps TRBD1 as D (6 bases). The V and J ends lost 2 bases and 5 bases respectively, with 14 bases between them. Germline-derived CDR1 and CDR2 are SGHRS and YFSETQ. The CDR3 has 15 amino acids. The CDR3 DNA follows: TGCGCCAGCAGCTTTCAGGGGACGCAAAACAATGAGCAGTTCTTC. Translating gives CASSFQGTQNNEQFF. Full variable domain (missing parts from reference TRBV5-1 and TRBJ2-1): KAGVTQTPRYLIKTRGQQVTLSCSPISGHRSVSWYQQTPGQGLQFLFEYFSETQRNKGNFPGRFSGRQFSNSRSEMNVSTLELGDSALYLCASSFQGTQNNEQFFGPGTRLTVL.

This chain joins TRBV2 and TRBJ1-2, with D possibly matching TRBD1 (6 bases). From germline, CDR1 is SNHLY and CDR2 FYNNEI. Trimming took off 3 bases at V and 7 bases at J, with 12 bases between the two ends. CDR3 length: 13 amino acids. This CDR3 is CASSEQDRGGYTF. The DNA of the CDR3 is TGTGCCAGCAGTGAGCAGGACAGAGGTGGCTACACCTTC. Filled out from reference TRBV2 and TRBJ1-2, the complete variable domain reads EPEVTQTPSHQVTQMGQEVILRCVPISNHLYFYWYRQILGQKVEFLVSFYNNEISEKSEIFDDQFSVERPDGSNFTLKIRSTKLEDSAMYFCASSEQDRGGYTFGSGTRLTVV.

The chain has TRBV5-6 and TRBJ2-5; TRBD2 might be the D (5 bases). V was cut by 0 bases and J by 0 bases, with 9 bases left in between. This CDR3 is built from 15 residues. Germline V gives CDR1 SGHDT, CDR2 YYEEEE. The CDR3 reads CASSLVTRHQETQYF. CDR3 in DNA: TGTGCCAGCAGCTTGGTTACTAGACACCAAGAGACCCAGTACTTC.

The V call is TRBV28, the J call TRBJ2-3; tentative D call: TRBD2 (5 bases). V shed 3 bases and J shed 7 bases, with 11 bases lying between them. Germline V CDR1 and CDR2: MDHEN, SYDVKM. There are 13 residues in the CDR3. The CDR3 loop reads CASSFPGKNTQYF. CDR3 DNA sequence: TGTGCCAGCAGTTTCCCGGGGAAAAATACGCAGTATTTT. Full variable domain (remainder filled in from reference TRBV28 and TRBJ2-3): DVKVTQSSRYLVKRTGEKVFLECVQDMDHENMFWYRQDPGLGLRLIYFSYDVKMKEKGDIPEGYSVSREKKERFSLILESASTNQTSMYLCASSFPGKNTQYFGPGTRLTVL.

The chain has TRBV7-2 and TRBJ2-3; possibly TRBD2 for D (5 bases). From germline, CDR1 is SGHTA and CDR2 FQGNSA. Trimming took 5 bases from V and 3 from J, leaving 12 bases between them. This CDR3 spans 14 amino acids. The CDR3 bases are TGTGCCAGCAGCCCTCGAGGGATTACAGATACGCAGTATTTT. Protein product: CASSPRGITDTQYF.

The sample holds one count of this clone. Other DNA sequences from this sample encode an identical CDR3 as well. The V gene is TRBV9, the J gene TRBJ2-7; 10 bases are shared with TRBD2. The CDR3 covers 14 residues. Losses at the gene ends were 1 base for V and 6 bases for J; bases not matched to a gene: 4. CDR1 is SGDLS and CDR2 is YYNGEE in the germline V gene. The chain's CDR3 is CASSVSGGAGEQYF. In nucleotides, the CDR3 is TGTGCCAGCAGCGTAAGCGGGGGGGCTGGCGAGCAGTACTTC.

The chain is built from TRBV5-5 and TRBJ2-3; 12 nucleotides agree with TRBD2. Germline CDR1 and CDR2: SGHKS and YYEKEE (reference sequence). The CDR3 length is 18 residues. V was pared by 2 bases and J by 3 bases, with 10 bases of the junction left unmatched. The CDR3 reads CASSFMPSGGAVTDTQYF. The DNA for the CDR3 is TGTGCCAGCAGCTTTATGCCTAGCGGGGGGGCGGTGACAGATACGCAGTATTTT.

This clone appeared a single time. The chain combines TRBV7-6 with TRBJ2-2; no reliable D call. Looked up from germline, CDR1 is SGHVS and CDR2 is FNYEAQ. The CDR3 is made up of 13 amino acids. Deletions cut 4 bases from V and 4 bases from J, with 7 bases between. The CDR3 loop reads CASSWLTTGELFF. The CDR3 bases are TGTGCCAGCAGCTGGCTCACCACCGGGGAGCTGTTTTTT.

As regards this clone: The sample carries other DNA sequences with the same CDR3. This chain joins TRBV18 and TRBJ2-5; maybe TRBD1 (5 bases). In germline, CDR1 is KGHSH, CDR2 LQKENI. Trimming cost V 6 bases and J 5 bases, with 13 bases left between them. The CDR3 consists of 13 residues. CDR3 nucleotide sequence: TGTGCCAGCTCCCCAGGGCCCCAGGAGACCCAGTACTTC. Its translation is CASSPGPQETQYF. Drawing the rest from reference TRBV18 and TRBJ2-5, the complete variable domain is NAGVMQNPRHLVRRRGQEARLRCSPMKGHSHVYWYRQLPEEGLKFMVYLQKENIIDESGMPKERFSAEFPKEGPSILRIQQVVRGDSAAYFCASSPGPQETQYFGPGTRLLVL.

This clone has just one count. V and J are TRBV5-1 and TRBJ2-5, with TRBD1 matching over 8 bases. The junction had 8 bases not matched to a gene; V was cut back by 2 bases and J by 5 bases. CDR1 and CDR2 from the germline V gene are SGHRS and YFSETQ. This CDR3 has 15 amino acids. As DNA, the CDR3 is TGCGCCAGCAGCTTTGGGGGGACAGGTGGGGAGACCCAGTACTTC. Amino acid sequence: CASSFGGTGGETQYF.

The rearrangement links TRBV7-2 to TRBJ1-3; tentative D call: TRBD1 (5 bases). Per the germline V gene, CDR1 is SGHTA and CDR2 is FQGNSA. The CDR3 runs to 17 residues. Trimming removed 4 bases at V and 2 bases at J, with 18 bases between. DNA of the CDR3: TGTGCCAGCAGCTCCTTCCCAGGGTTAGGGGCTGGAAACACCATATATTTT. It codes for CASSSFPGLGAGNTIYF. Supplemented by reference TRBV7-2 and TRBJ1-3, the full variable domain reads GAGVSQSPSNKVTEKGKDVELRCDPISGHTALYWYRQSLGQGLEFLIYFQGNSAPDKSGLPSDRFSAERTGGSVSTLTIQRTQQEDSAVYLCASSSFPGLGAGNTIYFGEGSWLTVV.

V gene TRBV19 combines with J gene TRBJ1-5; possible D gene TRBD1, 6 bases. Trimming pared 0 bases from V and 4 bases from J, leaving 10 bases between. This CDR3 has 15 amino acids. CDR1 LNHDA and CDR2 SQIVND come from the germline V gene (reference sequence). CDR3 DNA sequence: TGTGCCAGTAGTATAGATCAAGGGGGTAATCAGCCCCAGCATTTT. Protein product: CASSIDQGGNQPQHF. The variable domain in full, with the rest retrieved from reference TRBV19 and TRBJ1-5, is DGGITQSPKYLFRKEGQNVTLSCEQNLNHDAMYWYRQDPGQGLRLIYYSQIVNDFQKGDIAEGYSVSREKKESFPLTVTSAQKNPTAFYLCASSIDQGGNQPQHFGDGTRLSIL.

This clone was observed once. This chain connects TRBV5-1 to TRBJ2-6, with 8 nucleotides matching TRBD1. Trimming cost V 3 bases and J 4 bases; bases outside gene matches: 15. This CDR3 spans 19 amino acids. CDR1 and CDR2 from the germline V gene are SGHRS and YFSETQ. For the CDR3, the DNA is TGCGCCAGCAGCTCGATGGGACGGCAGGGGGCGCGAGGGGCCAACGTCCTGACTTTC. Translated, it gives CASSSMGRQGARGANVLTF.

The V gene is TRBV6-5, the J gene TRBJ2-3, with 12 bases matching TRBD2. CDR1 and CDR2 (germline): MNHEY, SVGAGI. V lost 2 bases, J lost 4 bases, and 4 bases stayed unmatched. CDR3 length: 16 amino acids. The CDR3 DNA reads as TGTGCCAGCAGTTACGTGCCTAGCGGGAGGGCAGATACGCAGTATTTT. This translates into CASSYVPSGRADTQYF.

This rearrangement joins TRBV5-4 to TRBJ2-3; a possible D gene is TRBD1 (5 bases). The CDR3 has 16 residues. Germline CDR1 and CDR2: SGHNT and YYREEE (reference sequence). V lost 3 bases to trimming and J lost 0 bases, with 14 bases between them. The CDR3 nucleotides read TGTGCCAGCAGCTGGGCTGGGGCCCCTAGCACAGATACGCAGTATTTT. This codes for CASSWAGAPSTDTQYF. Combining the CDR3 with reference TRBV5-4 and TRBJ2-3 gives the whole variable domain ETGVTQSPTHLIKTRGQQVTLRCSSQSGHNTVSWYQQALGQGPQFIFQYYREEENGRGNFPPRFSGLQFPNYSSELNVNALELDDSALYLCASSWAGAPSTDTQYFGPGTRLTVL.

CDR3 sequence (DNA): TGTGCCAGCAGCTCCACAAGTCCCCCAGATACGCAGTATTTT. It translates to CASSSTSPPDTQYF. The J gene is TRBJ2-3, the V gene TRBV7-3, with D hard to call. V dropped 4 bases and J dropped 4 bases, with 12 bases sitting between them. Germline CDR1 reads SGHTA; CDR2 reads FQGTGA. CDR3 length: 14 amino acids.